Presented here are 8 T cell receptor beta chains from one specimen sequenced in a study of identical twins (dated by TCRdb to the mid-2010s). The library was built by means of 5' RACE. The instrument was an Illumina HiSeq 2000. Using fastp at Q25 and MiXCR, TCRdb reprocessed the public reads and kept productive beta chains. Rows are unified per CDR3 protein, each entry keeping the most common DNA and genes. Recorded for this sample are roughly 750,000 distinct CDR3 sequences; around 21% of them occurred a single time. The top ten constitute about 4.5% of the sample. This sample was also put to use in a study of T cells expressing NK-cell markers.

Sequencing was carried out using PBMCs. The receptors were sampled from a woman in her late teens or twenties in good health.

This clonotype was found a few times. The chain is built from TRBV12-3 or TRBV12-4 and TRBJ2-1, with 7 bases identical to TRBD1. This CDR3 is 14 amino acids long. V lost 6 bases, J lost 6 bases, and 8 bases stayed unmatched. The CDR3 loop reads CASSTLGGSNEQFF. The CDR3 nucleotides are TGTGCCAGCAGCACCCTAGGGGGCTCCAATGAGCAGTTCTTC.

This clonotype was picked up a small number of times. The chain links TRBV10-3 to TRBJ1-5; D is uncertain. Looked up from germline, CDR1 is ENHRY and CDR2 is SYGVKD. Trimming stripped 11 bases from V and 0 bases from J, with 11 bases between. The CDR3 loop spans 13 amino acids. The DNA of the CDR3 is TGTGCCGTCGGCGTCTATAGCAATCAGCCCCAGCATTTT. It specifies CAVGVYSNQPQHF.

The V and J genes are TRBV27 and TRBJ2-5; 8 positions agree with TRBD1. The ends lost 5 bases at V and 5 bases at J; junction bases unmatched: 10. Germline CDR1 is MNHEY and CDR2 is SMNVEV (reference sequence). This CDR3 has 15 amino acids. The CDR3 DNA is TGTGCCAGCAGTCCCTGGACAGGGATGATGGAGACCCAGTACTTC. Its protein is CASSPWTGMMETQYF.

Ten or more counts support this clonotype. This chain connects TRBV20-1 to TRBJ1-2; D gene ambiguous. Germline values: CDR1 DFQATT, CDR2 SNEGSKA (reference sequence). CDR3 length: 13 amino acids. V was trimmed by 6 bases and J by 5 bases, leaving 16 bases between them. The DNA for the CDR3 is TGCAGTGCAAAGATTCTGGGCGAGTATGGCTACACCTTC. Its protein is CSAKILGEYGYTF.

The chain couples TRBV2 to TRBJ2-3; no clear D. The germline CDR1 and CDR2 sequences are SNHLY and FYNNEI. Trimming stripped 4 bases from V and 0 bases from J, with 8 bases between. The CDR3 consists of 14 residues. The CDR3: CASSASHSTDTQYF. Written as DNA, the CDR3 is TGTGCCAGCAGTGCTTCTCATAGCACAGATACGCAGTATTTT. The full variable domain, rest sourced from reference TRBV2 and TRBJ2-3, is EPEVTQTPSHQVTQMGQEVILRCVPISNHLYFYWYRQILGQKVEFLVSFYNNEISEKSEIFDDQFSVERPDGSNFTLKIRSTKLEDSAMYFCASSASHSTDTQYFGPGTRLTVL.

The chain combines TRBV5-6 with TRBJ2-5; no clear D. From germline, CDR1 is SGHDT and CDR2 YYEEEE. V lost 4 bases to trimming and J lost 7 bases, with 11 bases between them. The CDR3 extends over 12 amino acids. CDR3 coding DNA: TGTGCCAGCAGCCGCCAGCTAAGGACCCAGTACTTC. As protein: CASSRQLRTQYF.

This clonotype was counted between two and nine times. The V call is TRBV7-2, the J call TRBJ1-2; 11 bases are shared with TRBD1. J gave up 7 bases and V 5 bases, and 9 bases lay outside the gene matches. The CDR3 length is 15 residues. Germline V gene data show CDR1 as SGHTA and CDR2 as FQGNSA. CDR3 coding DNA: TGTGCCAGCAGCGCCGACGGGACAGGGGGTTTTGGCTACACCTTC. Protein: CASSADGTGGFGYTF.

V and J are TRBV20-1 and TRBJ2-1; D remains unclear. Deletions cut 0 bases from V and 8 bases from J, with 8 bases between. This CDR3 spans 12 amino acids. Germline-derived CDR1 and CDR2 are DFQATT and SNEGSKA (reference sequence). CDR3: CSARDVGDEQFF. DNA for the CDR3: TGCAGTGCTAGAGATGTTGGGGATGAGCAGTTCTTC.